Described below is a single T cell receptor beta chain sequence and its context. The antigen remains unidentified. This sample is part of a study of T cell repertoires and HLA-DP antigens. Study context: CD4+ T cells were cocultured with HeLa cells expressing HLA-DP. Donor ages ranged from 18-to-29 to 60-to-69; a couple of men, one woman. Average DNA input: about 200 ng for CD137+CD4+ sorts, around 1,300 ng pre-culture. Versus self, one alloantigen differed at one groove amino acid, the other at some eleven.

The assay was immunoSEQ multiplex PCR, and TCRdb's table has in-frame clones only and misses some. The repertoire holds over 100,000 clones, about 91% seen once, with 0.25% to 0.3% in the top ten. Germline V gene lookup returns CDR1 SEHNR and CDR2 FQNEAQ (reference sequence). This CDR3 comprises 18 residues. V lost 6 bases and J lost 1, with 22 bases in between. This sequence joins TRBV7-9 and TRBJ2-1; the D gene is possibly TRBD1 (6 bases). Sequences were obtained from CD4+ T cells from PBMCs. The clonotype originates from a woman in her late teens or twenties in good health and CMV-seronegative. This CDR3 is CASSRTQAGVRSYNEQFF. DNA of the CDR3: TGTGCCAGCAGTCGAACCCAAGCAGGGGTTAGGTCCTACAATGAGCAGTTCTTC.